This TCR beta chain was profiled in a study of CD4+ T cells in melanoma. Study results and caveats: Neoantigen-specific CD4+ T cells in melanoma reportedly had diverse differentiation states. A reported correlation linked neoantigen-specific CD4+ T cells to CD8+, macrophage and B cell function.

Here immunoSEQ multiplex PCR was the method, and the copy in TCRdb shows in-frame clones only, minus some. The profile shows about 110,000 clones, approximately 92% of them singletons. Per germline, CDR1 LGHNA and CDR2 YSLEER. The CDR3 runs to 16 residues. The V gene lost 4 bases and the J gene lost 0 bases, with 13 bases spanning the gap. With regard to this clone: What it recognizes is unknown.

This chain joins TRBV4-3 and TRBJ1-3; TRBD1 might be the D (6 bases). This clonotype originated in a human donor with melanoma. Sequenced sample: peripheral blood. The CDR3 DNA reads TGCGCCAGCAGCCTACAGGGCCAGAGCTCTGGAAACACCATATATTTT. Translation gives CASSLQGQSSGNTIYF.